Shown below are 28 T cell receptor beta chains from a single sample sequenced in a study of T cells and Merkel cell carcinoma outcomes. Sequencing was performed with immunoSEQ multiplex PCR; in TCRdb, only in-frame clones are kept and a portion is missing. This table has under 15,000 clones, over 95% appearing once. The source material was tumor tissue from Merkel cell carcinoma. The receptors come from a human donor with Merkel cell carcinoma.

The CDR3 bases are TGTGCCAGCGCGACAGGGGGAAGAAATGAAAAACTGTTTTTT. Protein sequence: CASATGGRNEKLFF. The V and J genes are TRBV9 and TRBJ1-4; 9 bases fit TRBD1. The CDR3 consists of 14 residues. After removal of 7 bases from V and 5 bases from J, the junction contained 6 bases not matched to a gene. Germline lookup yields CDR1 SGDLS and CDR2 YYNGEE.

The chain couples TRBV29-1 to TRBJ2-1, with 8 bases aligning to TRBD1. Germline trimming cut 4 bases from V and 9 bases from J; bases unmatched to any gene: 8. This CDR3 has 13 amino acids. CDR1 and CDR2 (germline): SQVTM, ANQGSEA. The CDR3 DNA sequence: TGCAGCGTTGTAGGACAGGGTTTTAGTGAGCAGTTCTTC. It codes for CSVVGQGFSEQFF.

This clone was recorded once. This sequence joins TRBV5-4 and TRBJ2-7; D remains unclear. The CDR3 extends over 13 amino acids. V lost 0 bases and J lost 7, with 11 bases in between. Per the germline V gene, CDR1 is SGHNT and CDR2 is YYREEE (reference sequence). The CDR3 region has the DNA TGTGCCAGCAGCTTGGCCGGTTCGACGGAGCAGTACTTC. This encodes CASSLAGSTEQYF.

V and J are TRBV6-5 and TRBJ2-7; D perhaps matches TRBD2 (5 bases). The germline V gene encodes CDR1 MNHEY and CDR2 SVGAGI. The CDR3 loop spans 13 amino acids. V was pared by 4 bases and J by 6 bases, with 13 bases between. The CDR3 bases are TGTGCCAGCAGTTCTCACCCACGGGGCGAGCAGTACTTC. Residues: CASSSHPRGEQYF.

This sequence joins TRBV7-9 and TRBJ2-5; 8 positions match TRBD2. The CDR3 contains 15 residues. Germline trimming cut 1 base from V and 4 bases from J; bases unmatched to any gene: 5. Per the germline V gene, CDR1 is SEHNR and CDR2 is FQNEAQ (reference sequence). As DNA, the CDR3 is TGTGCCAGCAGCTTAGACGCGGGAGGTCGAGAGACCCAGTACTTC. This gives the protein CASSLDAGGRETQYF.

In the case of this clone: Because the CDR3 is missing its conserved closing phenylalanine or tryptophan, this is likely a read error. No DNA is shown, since the ends of the CDR3 on it are uncertain; the CDR3 is the one TCRdb lists. This CDR3 is CASSSRPGQLLLP. V and J are TRBV7-2 and TRBJ2-7; TRBD1, the table's D call, lacks a check against the DNA. With termini counted, the CDR3 has 13 amino acids. Germline lookup yields CDR1 SGHTA and CDR2 FQGNSA.

This clone was seen once. The chain uses TRBV5-4 and TRBJ1-1; no firm D call. Trimming stripped 2 bases from V and 0 bases from J, with 17 bases between. In germline, CDR1 is SGHNT, CDR2 YYREEE (reference sequence). CDR3 length: 17 amino acids. CDR3 region: CASSFVSILGLNTEAFF. The CDR3, as DNA: TGTGCCAGCAGCTTCGTCTCTATCCTAGGTTTGAACACTGAAGCTTTCTTT.

The rearrangement links TRBV4-1 to TRBJ1-1, with TRBD1 identical over 10 bases. V shed 4 bases, J shed 0 bases, and the junction held 2 bases outside the gene matches. Germline CDR1 MGHRA, CDR2 YSYEKL. This CDR3 has 15 amino acids. CDR3 bases: TGCGCCAGCAGCCTGGGACAGGGGCTGAACACTGAAGCTTTCTTT. Translating gives CASSLGQGLNTEAFF.

This clone was seen just once. The chain combines TRBV5-6 with TRBJ1-4; the match to TRBD1 covers 12 bases. The CDR3 is 16 amino acids. In germline, CDR1 is SGHDT, CDR2 YYEEEE. The junction had 8 bases not matched to a gene; V was cut back by 3 bases and J by 8 bases. The DNA of the CDR3 is TGTGCCAGCAGCTCGGGACAGGGGGCAACCGTGGAAAAACTGTTTTTT. Residues: CASSSGQGATVEKLFF. The full variable domain, its missing parts supplied by reference TRBV5-6 and TRBJ1-4, is DAGVTQSPTHLIKTRGQQVTLRCSPKSGHDTVSWYQQALGQGPQFIFQYYEEEERQRGNFPDRFSGHQFPNYSSELNVNALLLGDSALYLCASSSGQGATVEKLFFGSGTQLSVL.

The rearrangement links TRBV5-5 to TRBJ1-1; TRBD1 might be the D (5 bases). The length of the CDR3 is 14 residues. The V end lost 2 bases, the J end lost 6 bases, and 14 bases lay between the germline ends. The germline V gene has CDR1 SGHKS and CDR2 YYEKEE (reference sequence). This CDR3 reads CASSFRGENPEAFF. The CDR3 DNA sequence: TGTGCCAGCAGCTTTAGGGGAGAAAACCCTGAAGCTTTCTTT.

This clone turned up a few times. V usage is TRBV4-3 and J usage is TRBJ1-3; D might be TRBD1 (6 bases). Germline V gene data show CDR1 as LGHNA and CDR2 as YSLEER. V shed 5 bases and J shed 0 bases, with 17 bases lying between them. The CDR3 is made up of 17 amino acids. CDR3 sequence reads: CASSAGEAGISGNTIYF. In nucleotides, the CDR3 is TGCGCCAGCAGCGCAGGGGAGGCTGGGATCTCTGGAAACACCATATATTTT.

The chain joins TRBV11-3 to TRBJ2-1; D possibly corresponds to TRBD2 (6 bases). The CDR3 has 11 residues. Germline V gene data show CDR1 as SGHNT and CDR2 as YENEEA. The V end lost 8 bases, the J end lost 8 bases, and 10 bases lay between the germline ends. CDR3 amino acids: CASRLDHEQFF. CDR3 coding DNA: TGTGCCAGCCGACTAGATCATGAGCAGTTCTTC. The full variable domain, completed using reference TRBV11-3 and TRBJ2-1, is EAGVVQSPRYKIIEKKQPVAFWCNPISGHNTLYWYLQNLGQGPELLIRYENEEAVDDSQLPKDRFSAERLKGVDSTLKIQPAELGDSAVYLCASRLDHEQFFGPGTRLTVL.

The genes are TRBV27 and TRBJ1-5; possible D gene TRBD1, 5 bases. CDR3 size: 15 residues. Trimming stripped 3 bases from V and 3 bases from J, with 12 bases between. Germline loops: CDR1 MNHEY, CDR2 SMNVEV (reference sequence). CDR3 sequence (DNA): TGTGCCAGCAGTTTCCTAGACAGCGCCAATCAGCCCCAGCATTTT. It encodes CASSFLDSANQPQHF.

The genes are TRBV10-3 and TRBJ2-1; 9 nucleotides align to TRBD2. The CDR3 length is 16 residues. CDR1 and CDR2 from the germline V gene are ENHRY and SYGVKD. Losses at the gene ends were 4 bases for V and 0 bases for J; bases not matched to a gene: 4. CDR3 amino acids: CAISVLAGTSYNEQFF. In DNA form, the CDR3 reads TGTGCCATCAGTGTCCTAGCGGGGACCTCCTACAATGAGCAGTTCTTC.

The V gene is TRBV7-3, the J gene TRBJ2-1; D gene uncertain. V dropped 1 base and J dropped 4 bases, with 14 bases sitting between them. The CDR3 covers 16 residues. Per the germline V gene, CDR1 is SGHTA and CDR2 is FQGTGA. The CDR3 region is CASSLNGVGSYNEQFF. The CDR3, as DNA: TGTGCCAGCAGCTTAAATGGGGTGGGGTCATACAATGAGCAGTTCTTC.

CDR3 nucleotides: TGCGCCAGCAGCTTTACGGGGGGCAATGAGCAGTTCTTC. Translating gives CASSFTGGNEQFF. This chain links TRBV5-1 with TRBJ2-1, with 7 bases fitting TRBD2. V trimming: 2 bases; J trimming: 6 bases; junction bases outside the gene matches: 2. Looked up from germline, CDR1 is SGHRS and CDR2 is YFSETQ. The CDR3 is 13 residues long. The full variable domain, completed using reference TRBV5-1 and TRBJ2-1, is KAGVTQTPRYLIKTRGQQVTLSCSPISGHRSVSWYQQTPGQGLQFLFEYFSETQRNKGNFPGRFSGRQFSNSRSEMNVSTLELGDSALYLCASSFTGGNEQFFGPGTRLTVL.

On this clone itself: An end of the junction differs from the germline gene, which may be a read error. The chain has TRBV10-3 and TRBJ2-7, with TRBD1 as a possible D gene (6 bases). CDR1 is ENHRY, CDR2 SYGVKD, per germline. The CDR3 has 14 residues. The CDR3 coding sequence is TGTGCCATCAGTGAGTCAGTGAGGGGGAACGAACAGTACTTC. It translates to CAISESVRGNEQYF.

This chain links TRBV25-1 with TRBJ2-1, with 9 bases identical to TRBD1. The CDR3 consists of 16 residues. CDR1 and CDR2 from the germline V gene are MGHDK and SYGVNS. V gave up 2 bases and J gave up 9 bases; unmatched junction bases: 11. The chain's CDR3 is CASSEPGTGRRSEQFF. For the CDR3, the DNA is TGTGCCAGCAGTGAACCAGGGACAGGGCGGAGGAGTGAGCAGTTCTTC.

This clone was counted a single time. The CDR3 reads CAWSLGTVINEKLFF. The DNA of the CDR3 is TGTGCCTGGAGTTTGGGGACTGTTATTAATGAAAAACTGTTTTTT. The rearrangement joins TRBV30 to TRBJ1-4, with D possibly being TRBD1 (5 bases). Trimming removed 2 bases at V and 4 bases at J, with 14 bases between. The CDR3 loop spans 15 amino acids. Germline CDR1 is GTSNPN and CDR2 is SVGIG (reference sequence). Drawing the rest from reference TRBV30 and TRBJ1-4, the complete variable domain is SQTIHQWPATLVQPVGSPLSLECTVEGTSNPNLYWYRQAAGRGLQLLFYSVGIGQISSEVPQNLSASRPQDRQFILSSKKLLLSDSGFYLCAWSLGTVINEKLFFGSGTQLSVL.

The sample holds one count of this clone. This chain joins TRBV5-1 and TRBJ2-7; D not certain. V was trimmed by 4 bases and J by 6 bases, leaving 11 bases between them. CDR3 length: 12 residues. In germline, CDR1 is SGHRS, CDR2 YFSETQ. CDR3 region: CASSRSPGEQYF. Here the CDR3 DNA reads TGCGCCAGCAGCCGCTCTCCAGGCGAGCAGTACTTC.

For this clone: Relative to the germline gene, one junction end is altered; a read error may explain this. This chain connects TRBV29-1 to TRBJ2-3; either TRBD1 or TRBD2 may fit D (5 bases each). Looked up from germline, CDR1 is SQVTM and CDR2 is ANQGSEA. The CDR3 totals 13 residues. The CDR3 protein is CSVGGTYTDTQYF. The CDR3 bases are TGCAGCGTTGGGGGGACCTACACAGATACGCAATATTTT.

The rearrangement uses TRBV5-6 and TRBJ1-1; 7 nucleotides agree with TRBD1. Germline lookup yields CDR1 SGHDT and CDR2 YYEEEE. Trimming took 1 base from V and 4 from J; bases not matched to a gene: 10. This CDR3 has 16 residues. CDR3 residues: CASSLHVTGSSTEAFF. CDR3 DNA sequence: TGTGCCAGCAGCTTGCATGTGACAGGGTCGAGCACTGAAGCTTTCTTT.

The chain is built from TRBV19 and TRBJ2-5, with 8 bases fitting TRBD1. V dropped 8 bases and J dropped 6; count of bases not matched to a gene: 8. This CDR3 spans 13 amino acids. Looked up from germline, CDR1 is LNHDA and CDR2 is SQIVND (reference sequence). CDR3 in amino acids: CASALDRGQTQYF. The CDR3 DNA reads as TGTGCCAGTGCTCTTGACAGGGGTCAGACCCAGTACTTC. Drawing the rest from reference TRBV19 and TRBJ2-5, the complete variable domain is DGGITQSPKYLFRKEGQNVTLSCEQNLNHDAMYWYRQDPGQGLRLIYYSQIVNDFQKGDIAEGYSVSREKKESFPLTVTSAQKNPTAFYLCASALDRGQTQYFGPGTRLLVL.

The chain recombines TRBV28 with TRBJ1-4, with 9 bases aligning to TRBD1. Germline trimming cut 3 bases from V and 4 bases from J; bases unmatched to any gene: 6. The CDR3 has 16 amino acids. Germline assignment: CDR1 MDHEN and CDR2 SYDVKM. CDR3 bases: TGTGCCAGCAGTTTGGACAGGGGTGCGGGTAATGAAAAACTGTTTTTT. As protein: CASSLDRGAGNEKLFF.

This clone has just one count. The chain uses TRBV15 and TRBJ2-2; 9 bases agree with TRBD2. The V gene's germline CDR1 is LNHNV and CDR2 YYDKDF (reference sequence). V trimming: 1 base; J trimming: 0 bases; junction bases outside the gene matches: 0. CDR3 length: 16 residues. The CDR3 DNA is TGTGCCACCAGCAGAGGGACTAGCGCGAACACCGGGGAGCTGTTTTTT. This gives the protein CATSRGTSANTGELFF.

The gene calls are TRBV11-3 and TRBJ1-1; no definite D call. Germline CDR1 reads SGHNT; CDR2 reads YENEEA. Trimming took 4 bases from V and 7 from J, leaving 13 bases between them. CDR3 length equals 13 residues. The CDR3 nucleotides are TGTGCCAGCAGCTCCCCCCGGGTGAATGAAGCTTTCTTT. Its translation: CASSSPRVNEAFF.

J is TRBJ2-5 and V is TRBV9, with 7 bases lining up with TRBD2. Looked up from germline, CDR1 is SGDLS and CDR2 is YYNGEE. The CDR3 runs 16 residues. V was pared by 0 bases and J by 4 bases, with 9 bases of the junction left unmatched. The CDR3 loop is CASSVEGRALGETQYF. As DNA, the CDR3 is TGTGCCAGCAGCGTAGAAGGGAGGGCCCTCGGAGAGACCCAGTACTTC.

CDR3 nucleotide sequence: TGTGCCTGGAGCCCTAACAGGGCTAACTATGGCTACACCTTC. Translated: CAWSPNRANYGYTF. This sequence joins TRBV30 and TRBJ1-2, with D possibly being TRBD1 (6 bases). The CDR3 runs 14 residues. Germline CDR1 and CDR2: GTSNPN and SVGIG (reference sequence). Deletions cut 3 bases from V and 0 bases from J, with 11 bases between.